Shown below are 20 T cell receptor beta chains from a single sample sequenced in a study of cytomegalovirus exposure and HLA in healthy donors. Here immunoSEQ multiplex PCR was the method, and the copy in TCRdb shows in-frame clones only, minus some. The sample consists of around 190,000 clones, 75% to 90% of them appearing once. Sequences were obtained from PBMCs. Receptors originate from a man aged 18 to 29 in good health and CMV-seropositive.

V and J are TRBV11-2 and TRBJ2-5; D is unclear. Trimming removed 0 bases from V and 4 bases from J, with 15 bases in between. Per the germline V gene, CDR1 is SGHAT and CDR2 is FQNNGV. This CDR3 contains 16 residues. CDR3 residues: CASSLEGISPGETQYF. CDR3 coding DNA: TGTGCCAGCAGCTTAGAGGGCATTTCCCCCGGAGAGACCCAGTACTTC.

The chain is built from TRBV4-2 and TRBJ1-1, with D possibly being TRBD1 (5 bases). Trimming pared 1 base from V and 3 bases from J, leaving 15 bases between. The CDR3 contains 16 residues. Germline V gives CDR1 LGHNA, CDR2 YNFKEQ. This CDR3 is CASSQANGGRDTEAFF. In nucleotides, the CDR3 is TGTGCCAGCAGCCAAGCAAATGGGGGGAGGGACACTGAAGCTTTCTTT.

V and J are TRBV7-9 and TRBJ2-3; the D is unclear. V gave up 5 bases and J gave up 0 bases, with 9 bases separating them. CDR1 SEHNR and CDR2 FQNEAQ come from the germline V gene (reference sequence). The CDR3 length is 14 residues. CDR3 region: CASSPTYSTDTQYF. CDR3 nucleotides: TGTGCCAGCAGCCCCACCTATAGCACAGATACGCAGTATTTT.

This chain links TRBV15 with TRBJ2-5; TRBD2 aligns across 8 bases. The CDR3 runs 14 residues. From germline, CDR1 is LNHNV and CDR2 YYDKDF (reference sequence). The V segment lost 5 bases and the J segment 5 bases; nucleotides outside the gene matches: 7. CDR3 DNA sequence: TGTGCCACCAGCGAACGGGGGGGTGCGGAGACCCAGTACTTC. Translated, it gives CATSERGGAETQYF.

This chain connects TRBV2 to TRBJ1-3; the D gene is possibly TRBD1 (6 bases). CDR1 is SNHLY, CDR2 FYNNEI, per germline. V was pared by 5 bases and J by 0 bases, with 11 bases between. This CDR3 has 15 amino acids. The CDR3 DNA reads as TGTGCCAGCAGTCTCAGAGGGGGCTCTGGAAACACCATATATTTT. Its protein product is CASSLRGGSGNTIYF.

This sequence joins TRBV9 and TRBJ2-3, with TRBD1 matching 10 bases. The V gene end was trimmed by 4 bases and the J gene end by 6 bases; junction bases not matched to a gene: 11. Germline loops: CDR1 SGDLS, CDR2 YYNGEE. The CDR3 is 16 amino acids. CDR3: CASSLTGTGVRDTQYF. CDR3 in DNA: TGTGCCAGCAGCTTAACCGGGACAGGGGTGAGGGATACGCAGTATTTT. Using reference TRBV9 and TRBJ2-3 for the parts outside the CDR3, the full variable domain is DSGVTQTPKHLITATGQRVTLRCSPRSGDLSVYWYQQSLDQGLQFLIQYYNGEERAKGNILERFSAQQFPDLHSELNLSSLELGDSALYFCASSLTGTGVRDTQYFGPGTRLTVL.

The chain uses TRBV27 and TRBJ2-7, with D possibly TRBD2 on 7 matching bases. From germline, CDR1 is MNHEY and CDR2 SMNVEV (reference sequence). Trimming removed 2 bases from V and 0 bases from J, with 11 bases in between. This CDR3 is 15 amino acids long. Written as DNA, the CDR3 is TGTGCCAGCAGTTTACGGGGGGCCCTCTCCTACGAGCAGTACTTC. Amino acid sequence: CASSLRGALSYEQYF.

The V call is TRBV4-1, the J call TRBJ1-1, with TRBD1 matching 9 bases. Germline V gives CDR1 MGHRA, CDR2 YSYEKL. The CDR3 is made up of 14 amino acids. The trim removed 4 bases at V and 3 bases at J, leaving 3 bases unmatched. For the CDR3, the DNA is TGCGCCAGCAGCCGACAGGGGGGGGACACTGAAGCTTTCTTT. Translating it yields CASSRQGGDTEAFF.

The chain combines TRBV7-8 with TRBJ2-5; TRBD2 might be the D (6 bases). This CDR3 contains 13 residues. V was clipped by 2 bases and J by 4 bases, with 8 bases between them. Germline assignment: CDR1 SGHVS and CDR2 FQNEAQ. CDR3 loop: CASSLMGGETQYF. The CDR3 DNA follows: TGTGCCAGCAGCTTAATGGGGGGAGAGACCCAGTACTTC.

In this sample, this clone turned up once. V gene TRBV4-1 combines with J gene TRBJ1-2; TRBD1 agrees at 9 bases. CDR3 length: 15 amino acids. V lost 6 bases, J lost 2 bases, and 7 bases stayed unmatched. Germline CDR1 MGHRA, CDR2 YSYEKL. The CDR3 DNA follows: TGCGCCAGCAGTCGCCAAGACAGGGGGAACTATGGCTACACCTTC. Protein product: CASSRQDRGNYGYTF.

This clone has only one observation. DNA for the CDR3: TGTGCCAGCAGCTTAGATTCATCCAGATCAAACTATGGCTACACCTTC. As protein: CASSLDSSRSNYGYTF. This chain connects TRBV11-3 to TRBJ1-2; D is uncertain. V lost 0 bases and J lost 2, with 13 bases in between. The CDR3 runs to 16 residues. Germline CDR1 SGHNT, CDR2 YENEEA. Using reference TRBV11-3 and TRBJ1-2 for the parts outside the CDR3, the full variable domain is EAGVVQSPRYKIIEKKQPVAFWCNPISGHNTLYWYLQNLGQGPELLIRYENEEAVDDSQLPKDRFSAERLKGVDSTLKIQPAELGDSAVYLCASSLDSSRSNYGYTFGSGTRLTVV.

The CDR3 protein is CASSLAGQAHNEQFF. The DNA for the CDR3 is TGCGCCAGCAGCTTAGCGGGACAGGCCCACAATGAGCAGTTCTTC. The chain is built from TRBV5-1 and TRBJ2-1, with D possibly TRBD1 on 8 matching bases. CDR3 length: 15 amino acids. Looked up from germline, CDR1 is SGHRS and CDR2 is YFSETQ. V lost 2 bases and J 5 bases, leaving 14 bases between the germline ends.

The chain recombines TRBV6-4 with TRBJ2-3, with D unclear. The germline V gene encodes CDR1 MRHNA and CDR2 SNTAGT. There are 14 residues in the CDR3. Trimming cost V 6 bases and J 2 bases, with 12 bases left between them. The CDR3 DNA reads as TGTGCCAGCAGGAAGACTCAATCCACAGATACGCAGTATTTT. This gives the protein CASRKTQSTDTQYF.

V and J are TRBV27 and TRBJ2-1; TRBD2 aligns across 11 bases. Germline CDR1 is MNHEY and CDR2 is SMNVEV (reference sequence). The CDR3 sequence is 14 residues long. The junction had 5 bases not matched to a gene; V was cut back by 7 bases and J by 6 bases. The CDR3 loop reads CASIFSGGGNEQFF. The CDR3 DNA is TGTGCCAGCATTTTTAGCGGGGGGGGCAATGAGCAGTTCTTC.

In this sample, this clone turned up a few times. The rearrangement links TRBV14 to TRBJ2-7, with D perhaps TRBD2 (6 bases). Germline-derived CDR1 and CDR2 are SGHDN and FVKESK. Deletions cut 4 bases from V and 0 bases from J, with 13 bases between. This CDR3 is built from 15 residues. The CDR3 sequence is CASSPWGGLSYEQYF. CDR3 coding DNA: TGTGCCAGCAGCCCTTGGGGAGGCCTCTCCTACGAGCAGTACTTC.

This sequence joins TRBV27 and TRBJ2-7; 7 nucleotides align to TRBD1. The CDR3 contains 15 residues. V lost 1 base, J lost 6 bases, and 9 bases stayed unmatched. Germline loops: CDR1 MNHEY, CDR2 SMNVEV (reference sequence). CDR3 protein: CASSLYRDRASEQYF. The CDR3, as DNA: TGTGCCAGCAGTTTATATCGTGACAGGGCGTCCGAGCAGTACTTC.

The chain has TRBV15 and TRBJ2-3; unclear D gene. This CDR3 contains 16 residues. V dropped 2 bases and J dropped 0 bases, with 12 bases sitting between them. The germline V gene encodes CDR1 LNHNV and CDR2 YYDKDF (reference sequence). The CDR3, as DNA: TGTGCCACCAGCAGAAGCCCAAGCCCTAGCACAGATACGCAGTATTTT. Its translation: CATSRSPSPSTDTQYF.

The gene calls are TRBV19 and TRBJ2-1, with D unclear. Germline CDR1 LNHDA, CDR2 SQIVND (reference sequence). The CDR3 has 14 amino acids. V lost 5 bases, J lost 4 bases, and 12 bases lay in between. CDR3 residues: CASSATLYYNEQFF. The CDR3 nucleotides are TGTGCCAGTAGTGCGACACTGTATTACAATGAGCAGTTCTTC. The full variable domain, in which reference TRBV19 and TRBJ2-1 provide the parts outside the CDR3, is DGGITQSPKYLFRKEGQNVTLSCEQNLNHDAMYWYRQDPGQGLRLIYYSQIVNDFQKGDIAEGYSVSREKKESFPLTVTSAQKNPTAFYLCASSATLYYNEQFFGPGTRLTVL.

J is TRBJ2-3 and V is TRBV9; 14 bases are a match to TRBD2. CDR3 length: 17 residues. The J segment lost 1 base and the V segment lost 2 bases, leaving 3 bases of the junction unmatched. The germline V gene has CDR1 SGDLS and CDR2 YYNGEE. In nucleotides, the CDR3 is TGTGCCAGCAGCGTGGGACTAGCGGGAGCGGGCACAGATACGCAGTATTTT. This sequence encodes CASSVGLAGAGTDTQYF.

This chain joins TRBV4-1 and TRBJ2-1; 8 positions agree with TRBD2. With V trimmed by 4 bases and J by 0 bases, 5 bases remained unmatched. This CDR3 comprises 16 residues. CDR1 and CDR2 (germline): MGHRA, YSYEKL. In nucleotides, the CDR3 is TGCGCCAGCAGCCCCTACAGCGGGAGCTCCTACAATGAGCAGTTCTTC. This sequence encodes CASSPYSGSSYNEQFF.